The following is a T cell receptor (beta chain) sequence with its context. Its antigen has not been determined. Qualities for individual bases were not recorded, and no much larger clone is one base off. These data originate in a study of T cells in tumors after PD-1 blockade (dated by TCRdb to 2018 to 2020). For context, the study as a whole: Patients were excluded if they had prior checkpoint blockade, use of systemic immunosuppressants, or recent radiotherapy or other anti-cancer therapy within 4 weeks. Patients were treated with either pembrolizumab 200 mg every 3 weeks or cemiplimab 350 mg every 2 weeks. Some patients also continued taking vismodegib 150 mg daily during anti-PD-1 treatment. On average, peripheral blood samples yielded about 37,000 unique clonotypes and 90,000 to 140,000 TCR templates (range roughly 24,000-280,000). The study performed paired single-cell RNA and TCR sequencing on site-matched tumors from BCC or SCC patients before and after anti-PD-1 therapy. Bulk TCR sequencing was performed on about 9 peripheral blood samples from 5 patients to compare blood and tumor clonotypes. RECIST version 1.1 was used to evaluate clinical response. Overall study outcomes, separate from this receptor: The source of novel T cell clones was not identified and could include lymphoid organs or rare unexpanded clones within the tumor or its periphery. Roughly two fifths of the TCR clonotypes from tumors also showed up in blood, and some novel exhausted tumor clones were present in pre-treatment blood, which suggests peripheral recruitment.

This specimen's time point label, per the study, means: before anti-PD-1 therapy. For bulk TCRbeta sequencing, genomic DNA was extracted from tumor biopsies or peripheral blood, and input amounts ranged from about 616 ng to 6,500 ng. Every patient had histologically proven advanced or metastatic basal or squamous cell carcinoma and was a poor candidate for surgical resection. The basal cell carcinoma cohort comprised 11 patients, of whom seven to nine had bulk tumor TCR sequencing. Deep TCRbeta sequencing was performed with the immunoSEQ platform. As for the original processing: For further analysis, only productive rearrangements were exported out of the immunoSEQ Analyzer. T cell phenotypes were assigned to bulk TCRbeta clonotypes by matching the clonotypes to single-cell RNA+TCR-seq clones that had the same TCRbeta sequence. Clone enrichment in tumor was calculated as tumor frequency divided by PBMC frequency from bulk TCR sequencing. GLIPH was used to group TCRs into specificity groups, clusters of distinct TCRs likely recognizing common antigens via shared CDR3 motifs. The table was pulled from immuneACCESS by TCRdb, which kept in-frame rearrangements only. Such tables lose some clones; where checked, under half of the loss comes from unresolved V genes, and the rest has no known cause. V and J calls and clone size follow that table, whereas D and trimming were derived from the DNA. The sample table shows 55,000 to 65,000 clones, and around three quarters are seen once. Clones ranked in the top ten supply about an eighth of the sample.

The specimen was PBMCs, collected before anti-PD-1 treatment. The TCR comes from a human donor with basal cell carcinoma.

The CDR3 protein: CASSPWTGGRTDTQYF. The nucleotide sequence reads as follows: TGTGCCAGCAGCCCTTGGACCGGAGGGCGCACAGATACGCAGTATTTT. This sequence uses TRBV14 and TRBJ2-3; perhaps TRBD2 is the D gene, with 6 bases matching. Per the germline V gene, SGHDN is the CDR1 and FVKESK is the CDR2. Between the V and J ends, shortened by 4 bases and 1 base respectively, the junction contains 15 bases. From its cysteine to its phenylalanine, the CDR3 spans 16 amino acids. Only CDR3 DNA is held: 48 bases, read in frame from base 1.